The present T cell receptor (beta chain) was sequenced within a study of blood T cells in healthy people across ages. Germline loops: CDR1 SGHRS, CDR2 YFSETQ. The CDR3 loop spans 15 amino acids. V lost 0 bases to trimming and J lost 7 bases; unmatched junction nucleotides: 5. A J-beta primer mix and a sample-barcoded 5' primer were used in a second PCR of roughly 7 to 12 cycles. TCRdb redid the calling of the 5' RACE reads with MiXCR, one entry per CDR3 protein. The sample records approximately 850,000 distinct CDR3 sequences, under 55% being singletons. The receptor comes from a man in his 60s in good health. The chain couples TRBV5-1 to TRBJ2-1, with 9 bases matching TRBD2. Sequences were obtained from blood. The CDR3 region is CASSLVSGGDNEQFF. The DNA of the CDR3 is TGCGCCAGCAGCTTGGTTAGCGGGGGAGATAATGAGCAGTTCTTC. The full variable domain, its missing parts supplied by reference TRBV5-1 and TRBJ2-1, is KAGVTQTPRYLIKTRGQQVTLSCSPISGHRSVSWYQQTPGQGLQFLFEYFSETQRNKGNFPGRFSGRQFSNSRSEMNVSTLELGDSALYLCASSLVSGGDNEQFFGPGTRLTVL.